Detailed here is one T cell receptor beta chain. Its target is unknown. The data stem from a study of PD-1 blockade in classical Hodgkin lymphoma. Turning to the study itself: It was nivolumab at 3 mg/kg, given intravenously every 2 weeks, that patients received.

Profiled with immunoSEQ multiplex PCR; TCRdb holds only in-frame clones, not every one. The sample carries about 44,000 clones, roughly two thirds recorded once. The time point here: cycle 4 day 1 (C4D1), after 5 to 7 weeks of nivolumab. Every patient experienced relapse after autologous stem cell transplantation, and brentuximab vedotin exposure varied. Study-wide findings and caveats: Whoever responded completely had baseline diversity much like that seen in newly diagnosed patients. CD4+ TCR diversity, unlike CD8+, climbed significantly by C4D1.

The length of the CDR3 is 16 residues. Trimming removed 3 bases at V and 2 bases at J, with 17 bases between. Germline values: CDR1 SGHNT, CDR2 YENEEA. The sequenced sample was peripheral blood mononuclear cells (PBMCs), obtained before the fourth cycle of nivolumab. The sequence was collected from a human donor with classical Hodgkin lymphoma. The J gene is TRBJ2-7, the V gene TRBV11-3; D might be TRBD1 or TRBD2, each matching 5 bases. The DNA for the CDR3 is TGTGCCAGCAGCTTGGCGCGAGGGACGGGACCCTACGAGCAGTACTTC. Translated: CASSLARGTGPYEQYF. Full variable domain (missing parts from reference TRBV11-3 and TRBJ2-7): EAGVVQSPRYKIIEKKQPVAFWCNPISGHNTLYWYLQNLGQGPELLIRYENEEAVDDSQLPKDRFSAERLKGVDSTLKIQPAELGDSAVYLCASSLARGTGPYEQYFGPGTRLTVT.